The 21 T cell receptor beta chains presented below share a single source sample, sequenced in a study of T cell responses to AZD1222 COVID-19 vaccine. TCRdb's table, derived via immunoSEQ multiplex PCR, lists solely in-frame clones and lacks some. Here the sample spans roughly 120,000 clones, around 85% being singletons. Sequenced material: peripheral blood, taken on day 0 of MenACWY control vaccination. These TCRs come from an adult in good health.

The V gene is TRBV10-3, the J gene TRBJ2-7, with a possible D match to TRBD1 (6 bases). Trimming left V 6 bases short and J 0 bases short, with 6 bases between. Germline V CDR1 and CDR2: ENHRY, SYGVKD. The CDR3 has 12 amino acids. The CDR3 sequence: CAIRTGSYEQYF. The DNA of the CDR3 is TGTGCCATCAGGACAGGCTCCTACGAGCAGTACTTC.

The CDR3 loop is CASSLGGDTQYF. The DNA for the CDR3 is TGTGCCAGCAGTTTGGGGGGGGATACGCAGTATTTT. The chain is built from TRBV28 and TRBJ2-3; 7 nucleotides align to TRBD2. The germline gives CDR1 MDHEN, CDR2 SYDVKM. The J segment lost 6 bases and the V segment lost 3 bases, leaving 0 bases of the junction unmatched. The length of the CDR3 is 12 residues.

The chain joins TRBV2 to TRBJ1-2; D might be TRBD1 (5 bases). Germline V CDR1 and CDR2: SNHLY, FYNNEI. This CDR3 has 15 residues. The V end lost 1 base, the J end lost 7 bases, and 16 bases lay between the germline ends. Here the CDR3 reads CASSEEGPRWSGYTF. As DNA, the CDR3 is TGTGCCAGCAGTGAAGAGGGGCCTAGATGGAGTGGCTACACCTTC.

V and J are TRBV6-6 and TRBJ2-5; 8 bases fit TRBD2. This CDR3 region has 13 residues. Germline CDR1 reads MNHNY; CDR2 reads SVGAGI (reference sequence). Trimming took 6 bases from V and 5 from J; bases not matched to a gene: 5. DNA of the CDR3: TGTGCCAGCAGAGCGGGGGCGGGGGAGACCCAGTACTTC. Translated: CASRAGAGETQYF.

J is TRBJ2-1 and V is TRBV11-3, with TRBD1 identical over 7 bases. The CDR3 has 15 residues. V was pared by 4 bases and J by 4 bases, with 7 bases of the junction left unmatched. Germline CDR1 and CDR2: SGHNT and YENEEA. The CDR3 reads CASSYVRGPYNEQFF. CDR3 nucleotides: TGTGCCAGCAGCTATGTAAGGGGGCCATACAATGAGCAGTTCTTC.

The chain is built from TRBV5-1 and TRBJ1-1; unclear D gene. Trimming took off 4 bases at V and 0 bases at J, with 7 bases between the two ends. The length of the CDR3 is 13 residues. Germline V gene data show CDR1 as SGHRS and CDR2 as YFSETQ. Here the CDR3 reads CASSPEMNTEAFF. CDR3 DNA sequence: TGCGCCAGCAGCCCGGAAATGAACACTGAAGCTTTCTTT. Full variable domain (missing parts from reference TRBV5-1 and TRBJ1-1): KAGVTQTPRYLIKTRGQQVTLSCSPISGHRSVSWYQQTPGQGLQFLFEYFSETQRNKGNFPGRFSGRQFSNSRSEMNVSTLELGDSALYLCASSPEMNTEAFFGQGTRLTVV.

This clone has more than one count but fewer than ten. The CDR3 region has the DNA TGCGCCAGCAGCCAAGAGTGGAGACAGGGGGGACATTCACCCCTCCACTTT. It is translated as CASSQEWRQGGHSPLHF. The V call is TRBV4-3, the J call TRBJ1-6, with TRBD1 matching over 9 bases. This CDR3 comprises 17 residues. Germline assignment: CDR1 LGHNA and CDR2 YSLEER. After removal of 0 bases from V and 8 bases from J, the junction contained 8 bases not matched to a gene.

V usage is TRBV7-9 and J usage is TRBJ1-1; D gene uncertain. Trimming stripped 3 bases from V and 1 base from J, with 12 bases between. CDR3 length equals 15 residues. The germline CDR1 and CDR2 sequences are SEHNR and FQNEAQ (reference sequence). CDR3 sequence: CASSLAGSRNTEAFF. CDR3 coding DNA: TGTGCCAGCAGCTTGGCGGGGTCGAGGAACACTGAAGCTTTCTTT. Full variable domain (missing parts from reference TRBV7-9 and TRBJ1-1): DTGVSQNPRHKITKRGQNVTFRCDPISEHNRLYWYRQTLGQGPEFLTYFQNEAQLEKSRLLSDRFSAERPKGSFSTLEIQRTEQGDSAMYLCASSLAGSRNTEAFFGQGTRLTVV.

This clone was recorded once. The rearrangement uses TRBV18 and TRBJ1-1; no reliable D call. The CDR3 extends over 14 amino acids. Germline loops: CDR1 KGHSH, CDR2 LQKENI. Between the trimmed V and J ends, which lost 3 bases and 4 bases, there was a span of 12 bases. CDR3 residues: CASSPLGPGTEAFF. CDR3 nucleotide sequence: TGTGCCAGCTCACCTTTGGGCCCAGGCACTGAAGCTTTCTTT.

The rearrangement uses TRBV7-2 and TRBJ2-7, with TRBD1 matching over 7 bases. CDR1 and CDR2 (germline): SGHTA, FQGNSA. This CDR3 is 15 amino acids long. Germline trimming cut 0 bases from V and 5 bases from J; bases unmatched to any gene: 7. The DNA for the CDR3 is TGTGCCAGCAGCTTAGCCCGGACAGGTCCCGACGAGCAGTACTTC. Its translation: CASSLARTGPDEQYF.

V and J are TRBV21-1 and TRBJ1-6; no check of the table's D call, TRBD1, against the DNA was made. TRBV21-1 is noted as a pseudogene. CDR3 length: 19 residues. CDR3 in amino acids: CASRQPAGQGRSYNSPLHF. The CDR3 DNA reads TGTGCCAGCAGACAACCGGCAGGGCAGGGAAGGTCCTATAATTCACCCCTCCACTTT.

The gene calls are TRBV18 and TRBJ2-3; TRBD2 might be the D (6 bases). The CDR3 loop spans 15 amino acids. The germline gives CDR1 KGHSH, CDR2 LQKENI. V lost 3 bases to trimming and J lost 5 bases, with 15 bases between them. The CDR3 spells CASSPPDGGRDTQYF. CDR3 DNA: TGTGCCAGCTCACCTCCTGACGGAGGGCGAGATACGCAGTATTTT.

The chain is built from TRBV2 and TRBJ2-1; 16 nucleotides line up with TRBD2. The CDR3 contains 18 residues. The germline CDR1 and CDR2 sequences are SNHLY and FYNNEI. V was clipped by 6 bases and J by 7 bases; unmatched bases: 12. The CDR3 DNA is TGTGCCAGCAGCCCCGTCCCGGGACTAGCGGGGGGGCCTAATGAGCAGTTCTTC. It translates to CASSPVPGLAGGPNEQFF.

The chain combines TRBV12-3 or TRBV12-4 with TRBJ1-2; D unclear. Trimming removed 5 bases from V and 2 bases from J, with 6 bases in between. The CDR3 runs 12 residues. CDR3 bases: TGTGCCAGCAGTCTCGGGAACTATGGCTACACCTTC. It specifies CASSLGNYGYTF.

The chain links TRBV11-2 to TRBJ1-2; D possibly corresponds to TRBD1 (5 bases). CDR1 SGHAT and CDR2 FQNNGV come from the germline V gene. The CDR3 is 14 amino acids. Trimming left V 4 bases short and J 4 bases short, with 13 bases between. Here the CDR3 DNA reads TGTGCCAGCAGCTCTATACGGGGGACCTATGGCTACACCTTC. It translates to CASSSIRGTYGYTF.

The chain combines TRBV27 with TRBJ1-2; 8 positions match TRBD1. The CDR3 is made up of 15 amino acids. J lost 4 bases, V lost 7 bases, and 11 bases had no gene match. Germline-derived CDR1 and CDR2 are MNHEY and SMNVEV (reference sequence). CDR3: CASKLNPGTGYGYTF. The CDR3 DNA reads TGTGCCAGCAAACTCAACCCCGGGACAGGCTATGGCTACACCTTC.

The chain carries TRBV11-2 and TRBJ1-2, with 8 nucleotides matching TRBD1. The J segment lost 5 bases and the V segment lost 4 bases, leaving 9 bases of the junction unmatched. This CDR3 is built from 15 residues. The V gene's germline CDR1 is SGHAT and CDR2 FQNNGV. The chain's CDR3 is CASSSVGQGRYGYTF. The CDR3 nucleotides are TGTGCCAGCAGCTCAGTTGGACAGGGAAGGTATGGCTACACCTTC.

The chain joins TRBV27 to TRBJ1-2, with D perhaps TRBD1 (6 bases). Germline CDR1 and CDR2: MNHEY and SMNVEV (reference sequence). V gave up 5 bases and J gave up 0 bases, with 13 bases separating them. This CDR3 is built from 15 residues. The CDR3, as DNA: TGTGCCAGCAGTCCAAGGACAGTTGCTAACTATGGCTACACCTTC. This gives the protein CASSPRTVANYGYTF.

The chain couples TRBV5-4 to TRBJ1-2; D remains unclear. With 1 base removed from V and 2 bases from J, the gap between germline ends came to 12 bases. Per the germline V gene, CDR1 is SGHNT and CDR2 is YYREEE (reference sequence). The CDR3 loop spans 15 amino acids. The CDR3 DNA reads TGTGCCAGCAGCTTGTCGAGCAGACTGAACTATGGCTACACCTTC. Translated, it gives CASSLSSRLNYGYTF.

The rearrangement links TRBV5-1 to TRBJ2-2; D remains ambiguous. The CDR3 runs to 17 residues. V gave up 0 bases and J gave up 0 bases, with 12 bases separating them. Germline V CDR1 and CDR2: SGHRS, YFSETQ. CDR3 nucleotide sequence: TGCGCCAGCAGCTTGGCTCTCCTCCATGCGAACACCGGGGAGCTGTTTTTT. Its translation is CASSLALLHANTGELFF.

The V and J genes are TRBV3-1 (or the pseudogene TRBV3-2) and TRBJ2-7, with 9 bases aligning to TRBD1. The junction had 13 bases not matched to a gene; V was cut back by 3 bases and J by 1 base. The length of the CDR3 is 18 residues. The germline gives CDR1 LGHDT, CDR2 YNNKEL (reference sequence). CDR3 DNA sequence: TGTGCCAGCAGCCACCTAAGTCCCGGGACAGGGTTTTCCTACGAGCAGTACTTC. Translation gives CASSHLSPGTGFSYEQYF.